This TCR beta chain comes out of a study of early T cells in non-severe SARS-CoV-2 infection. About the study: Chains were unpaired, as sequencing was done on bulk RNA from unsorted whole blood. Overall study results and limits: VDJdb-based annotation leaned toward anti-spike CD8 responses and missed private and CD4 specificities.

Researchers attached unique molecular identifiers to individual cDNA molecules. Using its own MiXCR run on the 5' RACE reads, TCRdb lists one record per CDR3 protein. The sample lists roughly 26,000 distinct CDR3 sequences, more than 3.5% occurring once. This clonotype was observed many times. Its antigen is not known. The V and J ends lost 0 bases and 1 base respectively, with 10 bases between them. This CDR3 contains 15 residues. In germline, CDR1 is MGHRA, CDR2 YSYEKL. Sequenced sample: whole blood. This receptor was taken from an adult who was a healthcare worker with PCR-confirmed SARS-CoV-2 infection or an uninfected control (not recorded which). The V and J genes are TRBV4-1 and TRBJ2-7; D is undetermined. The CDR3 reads CASSQDPRYSYEQYF. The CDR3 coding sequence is TGCGCCAGCAGCCAAGATCCACGATATTCCTACGAGCAGTACTTC.